This entry features one T cell receptor (beta chain) sequence. Its antigen remains unidentified. The data were obtained in a study of CD8 T cells in ankylosing spondylitis. The TCR beta libraries were generated through quantitative 5'-RACE incorporating molecular barcodes. TCRdb fed the 5' RACE reads into MiXCR, producing one record per CDR3 protein. This sample has 340,000 or so distinct CDR3 sequences, with about 14% found just once. General study findings and limits: The study identified a TCR beta motif of under ten highly homologous variants that appeared characteristic of ankylosing spondylitis blood.

The TCR comes from a male donor with ankylosing spondylitis or in good health (not recorded which). Material: blood, either unsorted or a sorted T cell fraction (not recorded which).

The CDR3 nucleotides read TGTGCCACCAGCAGAGATCCCTGGACTAGTCTCCTTGAGCAGTTCTTC. The encoded protein is CATSRDPWTSLLEQFF. The chain carries TRBV15 and TRBJ2-1, with TRBD2 identical over 7 bases. The J segment lost 9 bases and the V segment lost 0 bases, leaving 11 bases of the junction unmatched. This CDR3 contains 16 residues. Per germline, CDR1 LNHNV and CDR2 YYDKDF (reference sequence).